This T cell receptor (beta chain) was obtained from a study of T cell repertoires in cytomegalovirus infection. Study-wide background: Both a matching HLA type and CMV infection were indicated by public TCR beta signatures.

MiXCR, applied by TCRdb to the reads, yields one record per CDR3 protein. This table holds about 260,000 distinct CDR3 sequences, roughly 9.1% found once. The sequence came from a human donor in good health (CMV status not recorded). Some clones in this sample may be carry-over from other donors' samples. The material sequenced was PBMCs.

This CDR3 reads CSVGGQGAQPQHF. CDR3 in DNA: TGCAGCGTTGGGGGACAGGGTGCCCAGCCCCAGCATTTT. V usage is TRBV29-1 and J usage is TRBJ1-5, with 9 bases aligning to TRBD1. CDR1 and CDR2 (germline): SQVTM, ANQGSEA. The length of the CDR3 is 13 residues. V lost 4 bases, J lost 7 bases, and 5 bases stayed unmatched.